This T cell receptor (beta chain) is drawn from a study of blood T cell repertoires in COVID-19. Study at large: Samples of COVID-19 (acute and convalescent) were obtained from the United States, Italy and Spain. Sources were T cells, B-cell-depleted T cells, or PBMCs; the material itself was cDNA or gDNA.

This CDR3 comprises 15 residues. The germline CDR1 and CDR2 sequences are SGHAT and FQNNGV. V was shortened by 1 base and J by 0 bases, with 7 bases between the two germline ends. In the study's own analysis: Cell counts per sample came from amplifying reference gene primers. Data came from immunoSEQ multiplex PCR; TCRdb stores just in-frame clones and leaves some out. Clonal size and the V and J genes are those of that table, whereas D and trimming came from the DNA. Of about 40,000 clones in the sample, around 83% were seen once. The sample comprised peripheral blood. This rearrangement joins TRBV11-2 to TRBJ2-1; D is ambiguous. This TCR was sampled from a woman aged 60-75 years with acute or convalescent COVID-19. The DNA for the CDR3 is TGTGCCAGCAGCTTAGTTCACAGCTCCTACAATGAGCAGTTCTTC. This encodes CASSLVHSSYNEQFF. Based on the CDR3 plus reference TRBV11-2 and TRBJ2-1, the full variable domain is EAGVAQSPRYKIIEKRQSVAFWCNPISGHATLYWYQQILGQGPKLLIQFQNNGVVDDSQLPKDRFSAERLKGVDSTLKIQPAKLEDSAVYLCASSLVHSSYNEQFFGPGTRLTVL.